This TCR beta chain was retrieved from a study of blood T cell repertoires in COVID-19. Study-level background: Both acute and convalescent COVID-19 samples were obtained from the United States, Italy and Spain. PBMCs, B-cell-depleted T cells, or T cells provided the cDNA or gDNA that made up the material.

As handled by the study authors: Amplifying reference gene primers gave estimates of nucleated cell counts. TCRdb's table, derived via immunoSEQ multiplex PCR, lists solely in-frame clones and lacks some. V and J calls plus clone size are reproduced from that table; the DNA served to infer D and trimming. This sample yields about 42,000 clones, of which 92% are seen a single time; under 9.5% belongs to the top ten. The V segment lost 2 bases and the J segment 3 bases; nucleotides outside the gene matches: 7. The V gene's germline CDR1 is MNHEY and CDR2 SVGEGT. The CDR3 is 17 amino acids. The TCR sequence derives from a man aged 50 to 60 with active COVID-19. Material for sequencing was peripheral blood. This chain uses TRBV6-2 or TRBV6-3 with TRBJ1-5; 10 bases are a match to TRBD1. The CDR3 here is CASSYLTGGGNNQPQHF. The CDR3 DNA reads TGTGCCAGCAGTTACCTGACAGGGGGCGGAAACAATCAGCCCCAGCATTTT.